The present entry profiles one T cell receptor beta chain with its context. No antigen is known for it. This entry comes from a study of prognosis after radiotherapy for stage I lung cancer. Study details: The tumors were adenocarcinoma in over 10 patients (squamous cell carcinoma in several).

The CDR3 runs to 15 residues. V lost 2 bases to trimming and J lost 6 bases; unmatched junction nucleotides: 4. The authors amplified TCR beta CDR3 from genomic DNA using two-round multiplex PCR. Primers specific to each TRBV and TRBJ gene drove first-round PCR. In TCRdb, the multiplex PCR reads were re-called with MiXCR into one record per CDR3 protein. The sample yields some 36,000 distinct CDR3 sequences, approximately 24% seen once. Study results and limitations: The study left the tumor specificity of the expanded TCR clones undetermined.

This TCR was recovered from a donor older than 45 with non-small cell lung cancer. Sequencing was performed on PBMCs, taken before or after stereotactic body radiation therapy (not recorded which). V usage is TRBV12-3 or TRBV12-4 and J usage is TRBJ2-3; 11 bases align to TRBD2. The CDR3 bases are TGTGCCAGCAGTTTAACTAGCGGGAGTTTTGATACGCAGTATTTT. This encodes CASSLTSGSFDTQYF.